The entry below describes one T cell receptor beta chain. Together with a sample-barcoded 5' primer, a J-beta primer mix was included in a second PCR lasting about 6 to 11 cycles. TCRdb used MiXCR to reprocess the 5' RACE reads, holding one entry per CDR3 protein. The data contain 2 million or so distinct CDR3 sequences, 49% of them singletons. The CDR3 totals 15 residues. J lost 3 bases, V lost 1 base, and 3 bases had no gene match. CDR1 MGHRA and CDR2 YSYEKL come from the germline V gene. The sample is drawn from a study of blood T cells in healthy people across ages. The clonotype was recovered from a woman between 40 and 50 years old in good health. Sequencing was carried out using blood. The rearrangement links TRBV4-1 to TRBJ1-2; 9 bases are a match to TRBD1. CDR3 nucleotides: TGCGCCAGCAGCCAAGTGGACAGGGGTCACTATGGCTACACCTTC. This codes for CASSQVDRGHYGYTF.